This entry lists 16 T cell receptor beta chains sequenced from one sample in a study of blood T cell repertoires in COVID-19. TCRdb keeps only in-frame clones here, not all; method: immunoSEQ multiplex PCR. Seen here are 60,000 to 75,000 clones, more than 70% observed once, and the top ten hold around 32%. The sequencing sample was made of peripheral blood. These receptor sequences come from a woman older than 75 with active or convalescent COVID-19.

The chain couples TRBV9 to TRBJ2-6; D is undetermined. The V and J ends lost 4 bases and 0 bases respectively, with 5 bases between them. The CDR3 runs to 14 residues. The V gene's germline CDR1 is SGDLS and CDR2 YYNGEE. CDR3 DNA sequence: TGTGCCAGCAGCTCGTACTCTGGGGCCAACGTCCTGACTTTC. Translated, it gives CASSSYSGANVLTF.

The chain carries TRBV7-8 and TRBJ2-7, with D unresolved. Germline CDR1 and CDR2: SGHVS and FQNEAQ. The germline V and J ends were trimmed by 5 bases and 3 bases, with 8 bases remaining between them. CDR3 size: 12 residues. As DNA, the CDR3 is TGTGCCAGCAGCCTCCCCAACTACGAGCAGTACTTC. It yields the protein CASSLPNYEQYF.

The CDR3 bases are TGTGCCAGCAGCGGTACCGGGTTTTGGACTGAAGCTTTCTTT. Its translation: CASSGTGFWTEAFF. The J gene is TRBJ1-1, the V gene TRBV11-2, with unresolved D. Germline V CDR1 and CDR2: SGHAT, FQNNGV. Trimming took 5 bases from V and 5 from J, leaving 15 bases between them. CDR3 length: 14 residues.

The V and J genes are TRBV19 and TRBJ1-1; D unclear. There are 12 residues in the CDR3. The V gene lost 1 base and the J gene lost 7 bases, with 7 bases spanning the gap. CDR1 and CDR2 (germline): LNHDA, SQIVND (reference sequence). For the CDR3, the DNA is TGTGCCAGTAGTATAGGTGCGGGTGAAGCTTTCTTT. Its protein product is CASSIGAGEAFF. The full variable domain, completed using reference TRBV19 and TRBJ1-1, is DGGITQSPKYLFRKEGQNVTLSCEQNLNHDAMYWYRQDPGQGLRLIYYSQIVNDFQKGDIAEGYSVSREKKESFPLTVTSAQKNPTAFYLCASSIGAGEAFFGQGTRLTVV.

The chain couples TRBV4-3 to TRBJ1-3, with D tentatively TRBD1 (6 bases). V was pared by 1 base and J by 2 bases, with 9 bases between. The germline gives CDR1 LGHNA, CDR2 YSLEER. CDR3 length equals 15 residues. Written as DNA, the CDR3 is TGCGCCAGCAGCCAAGGGTCAGGGGCTGGAAACACCATATATTTT. Translation: CASSQGSGAGNTIYF.

The rearrangement uses TRBV7-9 and TRBJ1-2, with D tentatively TRBD1 (6 bases). CDR1 is SEHNR and CDR2 is FQNEAQ in the germline V gene (reference sequence). The CDR3 covers 16 residues. With 3 bases removed from V and 4 bases from J, the gap between germline ends came to 18 bases. The CDR3 spells CASSFGGAFRAYGYTF. DNA of the CDR3: TGTGCCAGCAGCTTCGGGGGGGCTTTCAGAGCCTATGGCTACACCTTC.

The chain carries TRBV10-2 and TRBJ2-2; D might be TRBD2 (7 bases). CDR1 and CDR2 from the germline V gene are WSHSY and SAAADI. The V gene lost 4 bases and the J gene lost 5 bases, with 14 bases spanning the gap. The CDR3 contains 15 residues. This CDR3 is CASSGGGGATGELFF. DNA for the CDR3: TGCGCCAGCAGTGGGGGGGGCGGAGCAACCGGGGAGCTGTTTTTT.

The chain is built from TRBV9 and TRBJ1-6, with 7 bases matching TRBD1. The V gene end was trimmed by 4 bases and the J gene end by 3 bases; junction bases not matched to a gene: 10. This CDR3 has 17 residues. Germline V gene sequence: CDR1 SGDLS, CDR2 YYNGEE. CDR3 amino acids: CASSFHDRADYNSPLHF. DNA of the CDR3: TGTGCCAGCAGCTTTCACGACAGGGCGGACTATAATTCACCCCTCCACTTT. The entire variable domain, with the rest obtained from reference TRBV9 and TRBJ1-6, is as follows: DSGVTQTPKHLITATGQRVTLRCSPRSGDLSVYWYQQSLDQGLQFLIQYYNGEERAKGNILERFSAQQFPDLHSELNLSSLELGDSALYFCASSFHDRADYNSPLHFGNGTRLTVT.

The chain carries TRBV27 and TRBJ2-2; 8 bases map to TRBD1. This CDR3 is built from 15 residues. V dropped 2 bases and J dropped 5; count of bases not matched to a gene: 4. CDR1 is MNHEY, CDR2 SMNVEV, per germline (reference sequence). The CDR3 coding sequence is TGTGCCAGCAGTTTACCAGGGGGCGCAACCGGGGAGCTGTTTTTT. Residues: CASSLPGGATGELFF.

The chain uses TRBV19 and TRBJ1-1; D is undetermined. Per germline, CDR1 LNHDA and CDR2 SQIVND (reference sequence). The V and J ends lost 3 bases and 1 base respectively, with 6 bases between them. The CDR3 loop spans 13 amino acids. CDR3 sequence reads: CASSIEANTEAFF. The CDR3 bases are TGTGCCAGTAGTATTGAGGCGAACACTGAAGCTTTCTTT.

The J gene is TRBJ2-2, the V gene TRBV5-1; tentative D call: TRBD1 (6 bases). Germline assignment: CDR1 SGHRS and CDR2 YFSETQ. The CDR3 totals 15 residues. The germline V and J ends were trimmed by 4 bases and 0 bases, with 10 bases remaining between them. The CDR3 nucleotides read TGCGCCAGCAGCCGACAGGACGCGAACACCGGGGAGCTGTTTTTT. Encoded protein: CASSRQDANTGELFF.

The chain links TRBV12-5 to TRBJ1-2; unclear D gene. Germline lookup yields CDR1 LGHNT and CDR2 FRNRAP. V shed 5 bases and J shed 6 bases, with 13 bases lying between them. This CDR3 has 13 residues. In nucleotides, the CDR3 is TGTGCTAGTGGTAGCTCCAGCGACGATGGCTACACCTTC. It is translated as CASGSSSDDGYTF.

The rearrangement links TRBV29-1 to TRBJ1-1; 7 bases match TRBD1. The CDR3 is made up of 13 amino acids. With 4 bases clipped from V and 6 bases from J, the junction kept 8 bases outside the gene matches. Per the germline V gene, CDR1 is SQVTM and CDR2 is ANQGSEA. This chain's CDR3 is CSVGEVGGPEAFF. As DNA, the CDR3 is TGCAGCGTTGGAGAGGTAGGGGGCCCTGAAGCTTTCTTT.

The chain couples TRBV7-2 to TRBJ2-7; weak D call: TRBD1 (6 bases). V was trimmed by 5 bases and J by 6 bases, leaving 17 bases between them. Germline V gene sequence: CDR1 SGHTA, CDR2 FQGNSA. This CDR3 is built from 14 residues. The CDR3 is CASSQNTGSLEQYF. As DNA, the CDR3 is TGTGCCAGCAGCCAGAATACAGGGAGTCTCGAGCAGTACTTC.

This clone has a single count. The chain has TRBV9 and TRBJ2-3, with 14 bases fitting TRBD2. V lost 4 bases and J lost 4; bases outside the gene matches: 20. The CDR3 contains 21 residues. Germline V gives CDR1 SGDLS, CDR2 YYNGEE. The CDR3, as DNA: TGTGCCAGCAGCTTCACTAATCCGGGACTAGCGGGGGAGGGTAGTTCAGATACGCAGTATTTT. Its protein is CASSFTNPGLAGEGSSDTQYF.

CDR3 DNA sequence: TGTGCCAGCAGCCCTATTCGCTGGGGGGGCCGTCGGGAGCAGTTCTTC. Translated, it gives CASSPIRWGGRREQFF. The chain has TRBV3-1 (or the pseudogene TRBV3-2) and TRBJ2-1, with TRBD2 as a possible D gene (7 bases). CDR3 size: 16 residues. The V gene's germline CDR1 is LGHDT and CDR2 YNNKEL (reference sequence). V shed 4 bases and J shed 10 bases, with 23 bases lying between them.